The TCR beta chain described here comes from a study of beta chain features in type 1 diabetes. Comments on this clone: Its target is not known.

Expressed TCRB transcripts were sequenced because the entire RNA isolate underwent reverse transcription. Assay: immunoSEQ multiplex PCR; the TCRdb copy retains only in-frame clones and omits some. The sample gives roughly 730,000 clones, around 15% of which show up once; 0.02% to 0.025% is in the top ten. The authors took one heparinised blood draw, averaging about 116 mL, from each donor. The CDR3 runs to 15 residues. Trimming took 4 bases from V and 6 from J; bases not matched to a gene: 6. The germline V gene has CDR1 MGHRA and CDR2 YSYEKL. Findings and caveats of the study: Shorter TCRB CDR3s, moderately but significantly so, were found in Type 1 diabetes patients in all four CD4+ subsets. The question left open here concerned HLA type influencing TCRB rearrangement.

The receptor comes from a man aged 18 to 29 with type 1 diabetes. Material: naive CD4+ T cells from blood. The gene calls are TRBV4-1 and TRBJ1-5; TRBD1 agrees at 10 bases. The CDR3 is CASSPGQGISQPQHF. The DNA for the CDR3 is TGCGCCAGCAGCCCGGGACAGGGGATTTCTCAGCCCCAGCATTTT.